The rows below give T cell receptor beta chains drawn from one sample of a study of cytomegalovirus exposure and HLA in healthy donors. The protocol was immunoSEQ multiplex PCR, while the TCRdb copy is restricted to in-frame clones and leaves out a portion. Of under 95,000 clones in the sample, about three quarters were seen once. The specimen sequenced was PBMCs. The receptors shown here come from a male donor in good health and CMV-seronegative. Both conserved end residues are part of each CDR3. D genes are given only for firm matches. Some rows mark clone size as missing; the rest say once, few, many or name a class of expanded clone.

V gene: TRBV28; clone size: .; J gene: TRBJ1-1; D gene: .; CDR3 DNA: TGTGCCAGCACCATACCAGGGGCGGGCACTGAAGCTTTCTTT; CDR3 protein: CASTIPGAGTEAFF
V gene: TRBV5-1; clone size: .; J gene: TRBJ2-7; D gene: .; CDR3 DNA: TGCGCCAGCAGCTTGGCGGGGTGGGATTGGCAGTACTTC; CDR3 protein: CASSLAGWDWQYF
V gene: TRBV6-4; clone size: .; J gene: TRBJ1-1; D gene: .; CDR3 DNA: TGTGCCAGCAGTGACTCGAGCAGGGCCACTGAAGCTTTCTTT; CDR3 protein: CASSDSSRATEAFF
V gene: TRBV27; clone size: .; J gene: TRBJ2-1; D gene: TRBD2; CDR3 DNA: TGTGCCAGCAGTTTATCTCCCCGACTAGCGGGGGGCAATGAGCAGTTCTTC; CDR3 protein: CASSLSPRLAGGNEQFF
V gene: TRBV28; clone size: .; J gene: TRBJ2-7; D gene: TRBD1; CDR3 DNA: TGTGCCAGCAGTACGACAGGGGGAGGGTACGAGCAGTACTTC; CDR3 protein: CASSTTGGGYEQYF
V gene: TRBV29-1; clone size: once; J gene: TRBJ1-5; D gene: TRBD1; CDR3 DNA: TGCAGCGTTGAAGATGGGCGGGACAGATCCATTAGCAATCAGCCCCAGCATTTT; CDR3 protein: CSVEDGRDRSISNQPQHF
V gene: TRBV19; clone size: .; J gene: TRBJ1-6; D gene: TRBD1; CDR3 DNA: TGTGCCAGTAGTATAGGGACAGGCTGGAGCTCCTATAATTCACCCCTCCACTTT; CDR3 protein: CASSIGTGWSSYNSPLHF
V gene: TRBV28; clone size: .; J gene: TRBJ1-2; D gene: .; CDR3 DNA: TGTGCCAGCAGCTGGGGGGGGGAGGGATATGGCTACACCTTC; CDR3 protein: CASSWGGEGYGYTF
V gene: TRBV4-1; clone size: .; J gene: TRBJ2-1; D gene: TRBD2; CDR3 DNA: TGCGCCAGCAGCCTACTAGGACTAGCGGTTTACAATGAGCAGTTCTTC; CDR3 protein: CASSLLGLAVYNEQFF
V gene: TRBV15; clone size: .; J gene: TRBJ2-2; D gene: TRBD2; CDR3 DNA: TGTGCCACCAGCAGAGATCTAGCGGGAGGTCCCGGGGAGCTGTTTTTT; CDR3 protein: CATSRDLAGGPGELFF
V gene: TRBV5-1; clone size: .; J gene: TRBJ1-5; D gene: .; CDR3 DNA: TGCGCCAGCAGCCCAGGCGGGGTCGATCAGCCCCAGCATTTT; CDR3 protein: CASSPGGVDQPQHF
V gene: TRBV7-3; clone size: .; J gene: TRBJ2-1; D gene: TRBD2; CDR3 DNA: TGTGCCAGCAGCCGGACTAGCGGGCGATACAATGAGCAGTTCTTC; CDR3 protein: CASSRTSGRYNEQFF
V gene: TRBV27; clone size: once; J gene: TRBJ1-5; D gene: TRBD1; CDR3 DNA: TGTGCCAGCAGCTCCGGGACAGGGGATAGCAATCAGCCCCAGCATTTT; CDR3 protein: CASSSGTGDSNQPQHF
V gene: TRBV4-3; clone size: .; J gene: TRBJ1-5; D gene: TRBD1; CDR3 DNA: TGCGCCAGCAGCCAAGATGAGGGGGCGAGGCAGCCCCAGCATTTT; CDR3 protein: CASSQDEGARQPQHF
V gene: TRBV7-2; clone size: .; J gene: TRBJ1-1; D gene: .; CDR3 DNA: TGTGCCAGCAGCCCGCTAGGGACATGGGAAGCTTTCTTT; CDR3 protein: CASSPLGTWEAFF
V gene: TRBV7-3; clone size: .; J gene: TRBJ2-1; D gene: .; CDR3 DNA: TGTGCCCGCAGCCCCGGTCTAGCGCAATACAATGAGCAGTTCTTC; CDR3 protein: CARSPGLAQYNEQFF
V gene: TRBV30; clone size: .; J gene: TRBJ2-2; D gene: .; CDR3 DNA: TGTGCCTGGAGCGTACAGGTTTTGAACACCGGGGAGCTGTTTTTT; CDR3 protein: CAWSVQVLNTGELFF
V gene: TRBV27; clone size: few; J gene: TRBJ1-2; D gene: .; CDR3 DNA: TGTGCCAGCAGCCCTCTTCAGACTAACTATGGCTACACCTTC; CDR3 protein: CASSPLQTNYGYTF
V gene: TRBV30; clone size: .; J gene: TRBJ1-2; D gene: .; CDR3 DNA: TGTGCCTGGAGTACAGGGCATGGCTACACCTTC; CDR3 protein: CAWSTGHGYTF
V gene: TRBV5-5; clone size: .; J gene: TRBJ1-1; D gene: TRBD1; CDR3 DNA: TGTGCCAGCAGCTTGGAGGACAGGGGCCTGAACACTGAAGCTTTCTTT; CDR3 protein: CASSLEDRGLNTEAFF
V gene: TRBV5-5; clone size: .; J gene: TRBJ1-3; D gene: .; CDR3 DNA: TGTGCCAGCAGCACCAGGGTCTCTGGAAACACCATATATTTT; CDR3 protein: CASSTRVSGNTIYF
V gene: TRBV29-1; clone size: once; J gene: TRBJ2-2; D gene: .; CDR3 DNA: TGCAGCGTTGTCCAATCCGGGGAGCTGTTTTTT; CDR3 protein: CSVVQSGELFF
V gene: TRBV19; clone size: few; J gene: TRBJ2-7; D gene: .; CDR3 DNA: TGTGCCAGTAGTATTTTTCCGGCCTACGAGCAGTACTTC; CDR3 protein: CASSIFPAYEQYF
V gene: TRBV7-9; clone size: .; J gene: TRBJ1-2; D gene: .; CDR3 DNA: TGTTCCAGCAGCCCCGGACAGTTGGTGGACACCTTC; CDR3 protein: CSSSPGQLVDTF
V gene: TRBV4-2; clone size: .; J gene: TRBJ2-7; D gene: TRBD1; CDR3 DNA: TGTGCCAGCAGCCAAACCTGGACAGGGGGAACCTCCTACGAGCAGTACTTC; CDR3 protein: CASSQTWTGGTSYEQYF
V gene: TRBV4-1; clone size: .; J gene: TRBJ2-1; D gene: TRBD2; CDR3 DNA: TGCGCCAGCAGCCAAGGGGGGAGGGAACTCTACAATGAGCAGTTCTTC; CDR3 protein: CASSQGGRELYNEQFF
V gene: TRBV30; clone size: .; J gene: TRBJ1-5; D gene: TRBD1; CDR3 DNA: TGTGCCTGGAGGGACAGGGGAGGTTCCAATCAGCCCCAGAATTTT; CDR3 protein: CAWRDRGGSNQPQNF
V gene: TRBV5-4; clone size: .; J gene: TRBJ1-1; D gene: .; CDR3 DNA: TGTGCCAGCAGCCGGGGCGGGGGAAGGGGGATAAACACTGAAGCTTTCTTT; CDR3 protein: CASSRGGGRGINTEAFF
V gene: TRBV12-5; clone size: few; J gene: TRBJ2-1; D gene: TRBD2; CDR3 DNA: TGTGCTAGTGGTTTGGCAGCGGGAGCCGTTTACAATGAGCAGTTCTTC; CDR3 protein: CASGLAAGAVYNEQFF
V gene: TRBV28; clone size: .; J gene: TRBJ1-5; D gene: TRBD1; CDR3 DNA: TGTGCCAGCAGTCTAGTGACAGGGAACAATCAGCCCCAGCATTTT; CDR3 protein: CASSLVTGNNQPQHF
V gene: TRBV6-1; clone size: .; J gene: TRBJ1-5; D gene: TRBD1; CDR3 DNA: TGTGCCAGCAGTGCCGTACAGGGGTCATATAGCAATCAGCCCCAGCATTTT; CDR3 protein: CASSAVQGSYSNQPQHF
V gene: TRBV10-3; clone size: .; J gene: TRBJ1-1; D gene: TRBD1; CDR3 DNA: TGTGCCATCAGTGAGCCGAGAGAAACAGGGGCCTGGAGCACTGAAGCTTTCTTT; CDR3 protein: CAISEPRETGAWSTEAFF
V gene: TRBV6-5; clone size: .; J gene: TRBJ2-7; D gene: .; CDR3 DNA: TGTGCCAGCAGTTACTACGACAGCTCCTACGAGCAGTACTTC; CDR3 protein: CASSYYDSSYEQYF
V gene: TRBV5-1; clone size: once; J gene: TRBJ2-5; D gene: TRBD1; CDR3 DNA: TGCGCCAGCAGCCCCGGACAGGGGGGATCGGGTGGAGAGACCCAGTACTTC; CDR3 protein: CASSPGQGGSGGETQYF
V gene: TRBV7-2; clone size: .; J gene: TRBJ2-3; D gene: TRBD2; CDR3 DNA: TGTGCCAGCAGCTTGGGCCTAGCGGGGGGGGCAGGAGATACGCAGTATTTT; CDR3 protein: CASSLGLAGGAGDTQYF
V gene: TRBV5-1; clone size: .; J gene: TRBJ2-2; D gene: .; CDR3 DNA: TGCGCCAGCAGCCCGGTCAGGGGCAAATTGACCGGGGAGCTGTTTTTT; CDR3 protein: CASSPVRGKLTGELFF
V gene: TRBV7-2; clone size: .; J gene: TRBJ2-3; D gene: TRBD2; CDR3 DNA: TGTGCCAGCAGCTTCTCTAGCGGCTACACAGATACGCAGTATTTT; CDR3 protein: CASSFSSGYTDTQYF
V gene: TRBV12-5; clone size: .; J gene: TRBJ1-1; D gene: .; CDR3 DNA: TGTGCTAGTGGCCCTGACGGGTCTGGCACTGAAGCTTTCTTT; CDR3 protein: CASGPDGSGTEAFF
V gene: TRBV7-6; clone size: .; J gene: TRBJ2-5; D gene: TRBD1; CDR3 DNA: TGTGCCAGCCGGGACAGGGGCGAGACCCAGTACTTC; CDR3 protein: CASRDRGETQYF
V gene: TRBV15; clone size: .; J gene: TRBJ2-1; D gene: .; CDR3 DNA: TGTGCCACCAGCAGACCCTTCTCCGAGCAGTTCTTC; CDR3 protein: CATSRPFSEQFF
V gene: TRBV27; clone size: .; J gene: TRBJ1-1; D gene: TRBD1; CDR3 DNA: TGTGCCAGCGGCGAGGCAACGGACAGGACTGAAGCTTTCTTT; CDR3 protein: CASGEATDRTEAFF
V gene: TRBV30; clone size: .; J gene: TRBJ2-6; D gene: .; CDR3 DNA: TGTGCCGTCGCGTCTGGGGCCAACGTCCTGACTTTC; CDR3 protein: CAVASGANVLTF
V gene: TRBV28; clone size: few; J gene: TRBJ1-2; D gene: .; CDR3 DNA: TGTGCCAGCATCTTGGGGCGGGGGCTGACCTATGGCTACACCTTC; CDR3 protein: CASILGRGLTYGYTF
V gene: TRBV30; clone size: .; J gene: TRBJ1-6; D gene: .; CDR3 DNA: TGTGCCTGGGGACAGACGAATTCACCCCTCCACTTT; CDR3 protein: CAWGQTNSPLHF
V gene: TRBV19; clone size: few; J gene: TRBJ1-1; D gene: .; CDR3 DNA: TGTGCCAGTAGTACGCAGACCAGGACTGAAGCTTTCTTT; CDR3 protein: CASSTQTRTEAFF
V gene: TRBV6-1; clone size: .; J gene: TRBJ2-1; D gene: TRBD1; CDR3 DNA: TGTGCCAGCATTTGGGACAGGGTATCCTACAATGAGCAGTTCTTC; CDR3 protein: CASIWDRVSYNEQFF
V gene: TRBV5-4; clone size: .; J gene: TRBJ2-3; D gene: TRBD2; CDR3 DNA: TGTGCCAGCAGCTTGAGGAGGGGACTAGCCCCAGATACGCAGTATTTT; CDR3 protein: CASSLRRGLAPDTQYF
V gene: TRBV29-1; clone size: .; J gene: TRBJ1-1; D gene: .; CDR3 DNA: TGCAGCGTTGAAATTAACAGGGTGGGGACTGAAGCTTTCTTT; CDR3 protein: CSVEINRVGTEAFF
V gene: TRBV29-1; clone size: .; J gene: TRBJ2-7; D gene: TRBD1; CDR3 DNA: TGCAGCGCCGGACAGGCCCACGAGCAGTACTTC; CDR3 protein: CSAGQAHEQYF
V gene: TRBV28; clone size: .; J gene: TRBJ1-2; D gene: .; CDR3 DNA: TGTGCCAGCAGTTCCCCAACAGGGTTCTATGGCTACACCTTC; CDR3 protein: CASSSPTGFYGYTF
V gene: TRBV28; clone size: .; J gene: TRBJ2-7; D gene: TRBD1; CDR3 DNA: TGTGCCAGCAGCCTGGGACAGGGCTACGAGCAGTACTTC; CDR3 protein: CASSLGQGYEQYF
V gene: TRBV6-1; clone size: .; J gene: TRBJ2-2; D gene: TRBD2; CDR3 DNA: TGTGCCAGCAGTGAAGGCTATGCCGGGACTAGCGGGGCGGACGCCGGGGAGCTGTTTTTT; CDR3 protein: CASSEGYAGTSGADAGELFF
V gene: TRBV6-5; clone size: once; J gene: TRBJ2-7; D gene: .; CDR3 DNA: TGTGCCAGCAGTCGCTCCCGGGTCCCTCTGTACTTC; CDR3 protein: CASSRSRVPLYF
V gene: TRBV29-1; clone size: .; J gene: TRBJ2-6; D gene: .; CDR3 DNA: TGCAGCGTTGCGGGACATTCTGGGGCCAACGTCCTGACTTTC; CDR3 protein: CSVAGHSGANVLTF